These 8 T cell receptor beta chains were sequenced from one sample in a study of vaccination and CD4 T cells after COVID-19. Oncomine TCR Beta short-read sequencing was applied to DNA from cultured CD4+ T cells. TCRdb analysed the PCR reads with MiXCR anew, one entry per CDR3 protein. This sample has over 10,000 distinct CDR3 sequences, with around 52% found just once. Regarding treatment: approximately nine-day PBMC culture with coronavirus spike peptide pools or control peptides (ViraFEST assay). Antigen specificity for these receptors is unknown. Sequenced: CD4+ T cells from blood, cultured in vitro. The receptors stem from a human donor who had recovered from COVID-19.

This clonotype has a handful of counts. The J gene is TRBJ1-2, the V gene TRBV6-1; 8 bases map to TRBD1. Trimming took 6 bases from V and 4 from J; bases not matched to a gene: 1. This CDR3 region has 12 residues. Germline V lookup: CDR1 MNHNS, CDR2 SASEGT. The CDR3 DNA reads TGTGCCAGCAGGGGGACAGGCTATGGCTACACCTTC. Translation gives CASRGTGYGYTF.

This clonotype has a handful of counts. This rearrangement joins TRBV19 to TRBJ1-2; TRBD1 matches 8 bases. This CDR3 comprises 13 residues. V dropped 6 bases and J dropped 5; count of bases not matched to a gene: 5. Germline V gene sequence: CDR1 LNHDA, CDR2 SQIVND (reference sequence). The CDR3 spells CASRPTGEYGYTF. The DNA for the CDR3 is TGTGCCAGTAGACCGACAGGGGAATATGGCTACACCTTC.

This clonotype was counted only a few times. The chain has TRBV30 and TRBJ1-1, with D maybe TRBD1 (5 bases). Per the germline V gene, CDR1 is GTSNPN and CDR2 is SVGIG (reference sequence). V was shortened by 2 bases and J by 10 bases, with 17 bases between the two germline ends. The CDR3 covers 13 residues. The CDR3 is CAWSRDSRVGAFF. The CDR3 DNA sequence: TGTGCCTGGAGTAGGGACTCCCGAGTCGGAGCTTTCTTT.

Only a few counts were recorded for this clonotype. The V gene is TRBV6-1, the J gene TRBJ2-7; a weak D match, TRBD1 (5 bases). V was cut by 6 bases and J by 0 bases, with 18 bases left in between. The germline CDR1 and CDR2 sequences are MNHNS and SASEGT. The CDR3 is made up of 16 amino acids. This chain's CDR3 is CASSRVPDSFSYEQYF. Written as DNA, the CDR3 is TGTGCCAGCAGCCGAGTCCCCGACAGCTTCTCCTACGAGCAGTACTTC.

The chain couples TRBV2 to TRBJ1-5, with 7 bases lining up with TRBD1. V lost 9 bases to trimming and J lost 3 bases; unmatched junction nucleotides: 11. CDR3 length: 15 amino acids. Germline V gene sequence: CDR1 SNHLY, CDR2 FYNNEI. The DNA for the CDR3 is TGTGCCAGTCGGGAGGCGACAGGGAACAATCAGCCCCAGCATTTT. This encodes CASREATGNNQPQHF.

This sequence joins TRBV29-1 and TRBJ1-5; D call uncertain. The CDR3 is 13 amino acids. Germline values: CDR1 SQVTM, CDR2 ANQGSEA. V lost 1 base and J 7 bases, leaving 11 bases between the germline ends. The CDR3 DNA reads as TGCAGCGTTGAAGGGTCTCCGGGCCAGCCCCAGCATTTT. It encodes CSVEGSPGQPQHF.

This rearrangement joins TRBV4-1 to TRBJ2-6; the D call may be TRBD1 or TRBD2 (5 bases each). V lost 2 bases and J lost 2, with 13 bases in between. The CDR3 is made up of 17 amino acids. Per germline, CDR1 MGHRA and CDR2 YSYEKL. The CDR3 region has the DNA TGCGCCAGCAGCCAACCGGGACGGAGTACTGGGGCCAACGTCCTGACTTTC. Its translation: CASSQPGRSTGANVLTF.

The CDR3 sequence is CASRGPSNTGELFF. CDR3 nucleotides: TGTGCCAGCAGAGGCCCAAGTAACACCGGGGAGCTGTTTTTT. V and J are TRBV6-1 and TRBJ2-2; D unresolved. The CDR3 spans 14 residues. V dropped 6 bases and J dropped 2 bases, with 10 bases sitting between them. CDR1 is MNHNS, CDR2 SASEGT, per germline.